This T cell receptor (beta chain) emerged from a study of monozygotic twins with cystic fibrosis. As for this clone: The target antigen is unknown.

General study findings and limits: In 13 of 16 pairs, V gene usage was closest to the co-twin's. Monozygotic CF twins shared more identical nucleotide clonotypes than unrelated patients.

Repertoires were generated with immunoSEQ multiplex PCR, while TCRdb's copy carries only in-frame clones and drops some. Of some 35,000 clones in the sample, roughly three fifths were seen once. The V segment lost 6 bases and the J segment 6 bases; nucleotides outside the gene matches: 8. Germline CDR1 and CDR2: SQVTM and ANQGSEA. The CDR3 consists of 14 residues. The clonotype originates from a girl between 5 and 17 years old with cystic fibrosis. V is TRBV29-1 and J is TRBJ2-1, with 10 bases aligning to TRBD2. The specimen was blood. Here the CDR3 DNA reads TGCAGCGTCACAGCTAGCGGGAGTGTCAATGAGCAGTTCTTC. Protein product: CSVTASGSVNEQFF.